These 27 T cell receptor beta chains were sequenced from one sample in a study of technical replicates of blood from a handful of donors. The protocol was immunoSEQ multiplex PCR, while the TCRdb copy is restricted to in-frame clones and leaves out a portion. The table lists about 62,000 clones, approximately 89% of them singletons, with 4.8% in the top ten. Source material: PBMCs. Every receptor here comes from a human donor in good health. Some clones in this sample may be carry-over from other donors' samples.

The chain uses TRBV29-1 and TRBJ2-3; 8 positions match TRBD2. The germline V gene has CDR1 SQVTM and CDR2 ANQGSEA. The length of the CDR3 is 12 residues. V lost 7 bases, J lost 5 bases, and 5 bases stayed unmatched. This CDR3 is CSGGRGGDTQYF. The CDR3 DNA reads as TGCAGCGGTGGTCGGGGGGGAGATACGCAGTATTTT.

This clone was seen repeatedly, ten times or more. The chain joins TRBV21-1 to TRBJ2-7; the table assigns TRBD2, which was not confirmed against the DNA. TRBV21-1 represents a pseudogene. CDR3 size: 12 residues. The CDR3 reads CASRKWGGEQYF. The CDR3 DNA follows: TGTGCCAGCAGGAAGTGGGGGGGGGAGCAGTACTTC.

Turning to this clone: At one boundary the junction diverges from the germline segment, which might be a read error. The chain joins TRBV18 to TRBJ2-1, with 13 bases aligning to TRBD2. CDR1 KGHSH and CDR2 LQKENI come from the germline V gene. CDR3 length: 14 residues. CDR3 loop: CASSPDLLAGGPVF. For the CDR3, the DNA is TGTGCCAGCTCACCAGATTTACTAGCGGGAGGGCCCGTCTTC.

The genes are TRBV21-1 and TRBJ2-1; the tabulated D call, TRBD2, remains unverified against the DNA. TRBV21-1 is described as a pseudogene. This CDR3 has 16 amino acids. The CDR3 loop is CASSAGDTGEPREQFF. The DNA for the CDR3 is TGTGCCAGCAGCGCCGGCGATACTGGGGAGCCCCGGGAGCAGTTCTTC.

This chain joins TRBV25-1 and TRBJ2-2; tentatively, D is TRBD2 (6 bases). The CDR3 contains 15 residues. Germline V gene lookup returns CDR1 MGHDK and CDR2 SYGVNS. V was trimmed by 6 bases and J by 4 bases, leaving 15 bases between them. The chain's CDR3 is CASSETGSFTGELFF. In DNA, the CDR3 is TGTGCCAGCAGCGAAACCGGGAGTTTCACCGGGGAGCTGTTTTTT. The whole variable domain, filled in from reference TRBV25-1 and TRBJ2-2, reads EADIYQTPRYLVIGTGKKITLECSQTMGHDKMYWYQQDPGMELHLIHYSYGVNSTEKGDLSSESTVSRIRTEHFPLTLESARPSHTSQYLCASSETGSFTGELFFGEGSRLTVL.

V gene TRBV19 combines with J gene TRBJ2-1; 8 positions match TRBD2. With V trimmed by 7 bases and J by 4 bases, 15 bases remained unmatched. The CDR3 sequence is 17 residues long. Germline-derived CDR1 and CDR2 are LNHDA and SQIVND (reference sequence). CDR3: CASKKRGGGPTYNEQFF. The DNA of the CDR3 is TGTGCCAGTAAAAAACGGGGGGGAGGGCCTACTTACAATGAGCAGTTCTTC.

The chain combines TRBV30 with TRBJ1-3, with D perhaps matching TRBD1 (6 bases). Germline lookup yields CDR1 GTSNPN and CDR2 SVGIG (reference sequence). Deletions cut 1 base from V and 0 bases from J, with 16 bases between. The CDR3 consists of 17 residues. The CDR3 DNA follows: TGTGCCTGGAGTGGGGGTAGGACAGTGCTCTCTGGAAACACCATATATTTT. Protein: CAWSGGRTVLSGNTIYF.

The V call is TRBV6-5, the J call TRBJ2-2; D perhaps matches TRBD2 (6 bases). Trimming removed 8 bases from V and 3 bases from J, with 16 bases in between. This CDR3 region has 15 residues. The V gene's germline CDR1 is MNHEY and CDR2 SVGAGI. CDR3 DNA: TGTGCCAGCTGGGGAGGAGGCTTGGACACCGGGGAGCTGTTTTTT. This sequence encodes CASWGGGLDTGELFF.

This clone has more than one count but fewer than ten. The rearrangement links TRBV5-6 to TRBJ1-5; D is possibly TRBD1 (5 bases). Germline loops: CDR1 SGHDT, CDR2 YYEEEE. This CDR3 region has 14 residues. Trimming took off 5 bases at V and 7 bases at J, with 16 bases between the two ends. The CDR3 sequence: CASSKTGGGQPQHF. The CDR3 DNA reads TGTGCCAGCAGTAAGACCGGGGGAGGGCAGCCCCAGCATTTT.

The J gene is TRBJ2-3, the V gene TRBV7-3; 13 positions match TRBD2. CDR3 length: 17 residues. CDR1 SGHTA and CDR2 FQGTGA come from the germline V gene. The trim removed 4 bases at V and 3 bases at J, leaving 7 bases unmatched. Written as DNA, the CDR3 is TGTGCCAGCAGCTCGCCCGGACTAGCGGGAGCTACAGATACGCAGTATTTT. It encodes CASSSPGLAGATDTQYF.

CDR3 loop: CASSVLAGGTRETQYF. CDR3 sequence (DNA): TGTGCCAGCAGCGTACTAGCGGGAGGTACCCGAGAGACCCAGTACTTC. The chain links TRBV9 to TRBJ2-5, with TRBD2 identical over 11 bases. The germline CDR1 and CDR2 sequences are SGDLS and YYNGEE. This CDR3 is built from 16 residues. The J segment lost 4 bases and the V segment lost 1 base, leaving 6 bases of the junction unmatched.

The rearrangement links TRBV27 to TRBJ2-4, with 11 bases that match TRBD2. The CDR3 runs to 20 residues. The germline CDR1 and CDR2 sequences are MNHEY and SMNVEV (reference sequence). Trimming at V came to 5 bases and at J to 2 bases, leaving 17 bases not matched to a gene. CDR3 amino acids: CASSPRTSGYPTATKNIQYF. CDR3 coding DNA: TGTGCCAGCAGTCCCCGGACTAGCGGGTACCCGACTGCAACCAAAAACATTCAGTACTTC.

V and J are TRBV11-3 and TRBJ2-2; the D gene is possibly TRBD2 (5 bases). The V and J ends lost 1 base and 5 bases respectively, with 8 bases between them. The germline CDR1 and CDR2 sequences are SGHNT and YENEEA. The CDR3 is made up of 14 amino acids. The CDR3: CASSLGTQTGELFF. The CDR3, as DNA: TGTGCCAGCAGCTTAGGGACTCAAACCGGGGAGCTGTTTTTT.

This clone showed up just a few times. This chain connects TRBV30 to TRBJ1-3; D gene unclear. V was clipped by 0 bases and J by 0 bases, with 9 bases between them. The germline gives CDR1 GTSNPN, CDR2 SVGIG (reference sequence). The CDR3 is made up of 15 amino acids. CDR3 residues: CAWSVQLNSGNTIYF. The CDR3 DNA sequence: TGTGCCTGGAGTGTACAGTTGAACTCTGGAAACACCATATATTTT.

The gene calls are TRBV4-3 and TRBJ2-7; D not certain. The length of the CDR3 is 15 residues. The V and J ends lost 0 bases and 0 bases respectively, with 9 bases between them. The V gene's germline CDR1 is LGHNA and CDR2 YSLEER. This chain's CDR3 is CASSQEDSNSYEQYF. CDR3 sequence (DNA): TGCGCCAGCAGCCAAGAAGACTCGAACTCCTACGAGCAGTACTTC.

The V gene is TRBV7-2, the J gene TRBJ2-7; 11 positions agree with TRBD1. The CDR3 is 14 amino acids. Germline assignment: CDR1 SGHTA and CDR2 FQGNSA. With V trimmed by 5 bases and J by 4 bases, 4 bases remained unmatched. The CDR3 region has the DNA TGTGCCAGCAGCGCGGACAGGGGGCTATACGAGCAGTACTTC. Residues: CASSADRGLYEQYF. Looking up the rest from reference TRBV7-2 and TRBJ2-7 gives the full variable domain: GAGVSQSPSNKVTEKGKDVELRCDPISGHTALYWYRQSLGQGLEFLIYFQGNSAPDKSGLPSDRFSAERTGGSVSTLTIQRTQQEDSAVYLCASSADRGLYEQYFGPGTRLTVT.

This clone was picked up one time. V and J are TRBV30 and TRBJ1-5; D gene uncertain. The germline V gene encodes CDR1 GTSNPN and CDR2 SVGIG (reference sequence). The CDR3 covers 14 residues. Trimming took 2 bases from V and 4 from J, leaving 12 bases between them. The CDR3 bases are TGTGCCTGGAGTTTGAACAGTTTTAATCAGCCCCAGCATTTT. Its protein is CAWSLNSFNQPQHF. Based on the CDR3 plus reference TRBV30 and TRBJ1-5, the full variable domain is SQTIHQWPATLVQPVGSPLSLECTVEGTSNPNLYWYRQAAGRGLQLLFYSVGIGQISSEVPQNLSASRPQDRQFILSSKKLLLSDSGFYLCAWSLNSFNQPQHFGDGTRLSIL.

This clone was observed a single time. The chain has TRBV7-9 and TRBJ1-2; 9 positions match TRBD1. The CDR3 sequence is 15 residues long. The V and J ends lost 4 bases and 0 bases, in that order; junction bases with no gene match: 3. Germline V lookup: CDR1 SEHNR, CDR2 FQNEAQ (reference sequence). The CDR3 protein is CASSSQGAPNYGYTF. The CDR3 bases are TGTGCCAGCAGCTCACAGGGGGCCCCTAACTATGGCTACACCTTC.

V and J are TRBV11-2 and TRBJ2-7; TRBD2 aligns across 7 bases. The J segment lost 5 bases and the V segment lost 6 bases, leaving 10 bases of the junction unmatched. This CDR3 is built from 14 residues. CDR1 is SGHAT and CDR2 is FQNNGV in the germline V gene. The CDR3 loop is CASRLGRDSHEQYF. CDR3 coding DNA: TGTGCCAGCAGGTTGGGGAGGGATTCCCACGAGCAGTACTTC.

The chain carries TRBV7-2 and TRBJ1-1, with 7 positions matching TRBD1. V was pared by 6 bases and J by 4 bases, with 5 bases of the junction left unmatched. Looked up from germline, CDR1 is SGHTA and CDR2 is FQGNSA. CDR3 size: 13 residues. The CDR3 region has the DNA TGTGCCAGCAGTACAGGGGAGGCCACTGAAGCTTTCTTT. Protein sequence: CASSTGEATEAFF.

Here the CDR3 DNA reads TGTGCCAGCAGCGTAGGAGCTTCCCATGAGCAGTTCTTC. Residues: CASSVGASHEQFF. This chain connects TRBV9 to TRBJ2-1; D gene ambiguous. Trimming removed 0 bases at V and 8 bases at J, with 9 bases between. CDR1 is SGDLS and CDR2 is YYNGEE in the germline V gene. This CDR3 spans 13 amino acids.

This clone was observed a single time. The gene calls are TRBV7-9 and TRBJ2-7; the match to TRBD1 covers 7 bases. Germline trimming cut 5 bases from V and 3 bases from J; bases unmatched to any gene: 10. The CDR3 consists of 15 residues. CDR1 SEHNR and CDR2 FQNEAQ come from the germline V gene (reference sequence). Here the CDR3 reads CASSGTPDRDYEQYF. In DNA form, the CDR3 reads TGTGCCAGCAGCGGCACCCCCGACAGGGACTACGAGCAGTACTTC.

CDR3 bases: TGTGCCAGCAGCGGCCCCTCGGGACTAGCCCAAGAGACCCAGTACTTC. This translates into CASSGPSGLAQETQYF. The chain carries TRBV7-6 and TRBJ2-5, with 9 bases fitting TRBD2. The CDR3 sequence is 16 residues long. Germline loops: CDR1 SGHVS, CDR2 FNYEAQ. The ends lost 5 bases at V and 1 base at J; junction bases unmatched: 8.

Relative to its sample, this clone is medium-sized. Different DNA sequences within this sample yield the same CDR3. This chain uses TRBV11-2 with TRBJ2-1; D perhaps matches TRBD1 (6 bases). Germline CDR1 reads SGHAT; CDR2 reads FQNNGV. Trimming removed 5 bases at V and 3 bases at J, with 14 bases between. There are 15 residues in the CDR3. CDR3 nucleotides: TGTGCCAGCAGCCTGCGGCAGGGGATCTACAATGAGCAGTTCTTC. It is translated as CASSLRQGIYNEQFF. The full variable domain, with the rest looked up from reference TRBV11-2 and TRBJ2-1, is EAGVAQSPRYKIIEKRQSVAFWCNPISGHATLYWYQQILGQGPKLLIQFQNNGVVDDSQLPKDRFSAERLKGVDSTLKIQPAKLEDSAVYLCASSLRQGIYNEQFFGPGTRLTVL.

This rearrangement joins TRBV13 to TRBJ1-4, with 9 bases identical to TRBD1. The junction had 6 bases not matched to a gene; V was cut back by 7 bases and J by 6 bases. CDR3 length equals 14 residues. The germline V gene encodes CDR1 PRHDT and CDR2 FYEKMQ (reference sequence). The CDR3 spells CASTYGTGYEKLFF. CDR3 DNA: TGTGCCAGCACCTACGGGACAGGGTATGAAAAACTGTTTTTT.

This clone appeared a single time. The chain uses TRBV21-1 and TRBJ2-7; the table's D gene call, TRBD2, was not cross checked with the DNA. TRBV21-1 is a documented pseudogene. The CDR3 totals 18 residues. The CDR3 DNA sequence: TGTGCCAGCAGCAAAGACCCAAAGGGAGGCGGGAGCCACTACGAGCAGTACTTC. This sequence encodes CASSKDPKGGGSHYEQYF.

The chain recombines TRBV6-5 with TRBJ1-2; 10 bases agree with TRBD1. The V gene's germline CDR1 is MNHEY and CDR2 SVGAGI. Trimming cost V 4 bases and J 7 bases; bases outside gene matches: 6. The CDR3 is made up of 14 amino acids. The CDR3 region is CASSSTGGWFGYTF. The CDR3 nucleotides are TGTGCCAGCAGTTCGACAGGGGGCTGGTTTGGCTACACCTTC.